This TCR beta chain was captured in a study of CD8+ T cells in alopecia areata. V lost 4 bases to trimming and J lost 4 bases, with 7 bases between them. Germline V gene sequence: CDR1 LNHDA, CDR2 SQIVND (reference sequence). This CDR3 has 12 residues. Treatment denoted: oral pan-JAK inhibitor, 5-10 mg twice daily. Sorted populations comprised CD4+ and CD8+ T cells obtained from PBMCs. Sequencing relied on a cDNA template that was reverse transcribed from extracted RNA. Only in-frame clones appear in the TCRdb table, and some are missing; sequencing was by immunoSEQ multiplex PCR. The data show approximately 210,000 clones, with more than 60% seen just once and over 1% held by the top ten. In its sample, this clone was seen once.

The J gene is TRBJ1-2, the V gene TRBV19; D remains ambiguous. The sequences come from CD4+ T cells sorted from blood, collected at week 44, from a patient treated with tofacitinib. This sequence was found in a human donor with alopecia areata. The CDR3 reads CASSTGPYGYTF. The CDR3 DNA reads as TGTGCCAGTAGTACAGGACCCTATGGCTACACCTTC.